One sample yielded the 20 T cell receptor beta chains listed below, sequenced in a study of shared clonotypes between healthy human individuals. The table came from immunoSEQ multiplex PCR; TCRdb's copy has only in-frame clones and leaves some out. This table holds about 2 million clones, 90% to 95% found once. Material for sequencing was naive CD4+ T cells sorted from blood. The subset is: CD45RA+ positively selected. The receptors were gathered from a man younger than 30 in good health.

This clone has more than one count but fewer than ten. The chain joins TRBV7-9 to TRBJ2-2; no definite D call. Germline lookup yields CDR1 SEHNR and CDR2 FQNEAQ (reference sequence). The CDR3 is made up of 12 amino acids. The V end lost 5 bases, the J end lost 5 bases, and 6 bases lay between the germline ends. The CDR3 protein is CASSRATGELFF. The CDR3 DNA sequence: TGTGCCAGCAGCCGGGCTACCGGGGAGCTGTTTTTT.

The genes are TRBV6-1 and TRBJ2-4, with 7 bases that match TRBD2. V shed 4 bases and J 0 bases; nucleotides not matched to a gene: 12. Looked up from germline, CDR1 is MNHNS and CDR2 is SASEGT. CDR3 length: 18 residues. CDR3 nucleotides: TGTGCCAGCAGTGTTTCCCCCCAGGGAGGGATAGCCAAAAACATTCAGTACTTC. Its protein product is CASSVSPQGGIAKNIQYF.

The chain couples TRBV6-6 to TRBJ2-7, with no clear D. V lost 8 bases and J lost 2, with 10 bases in between. The CDR3 sequence is 12 residues long. Germline CDR1 MNHNY, CDR2 SVGAGI (reference sequence). The CDR3, as DNA: TGTGCCAGCTCCGTCGAAACCTACGAGCAGTACTTC. Translating it yields CASSVETYEQYF.

This clone was observed a single time. The chain combines TRBV5-6 with TRBJ2-2, with D maybe TRBD2 (7 bases). The germline CDR1 and CDR2 sequences are SGHDT and YYEEEE. The V and J ends lost 0 bases and 5 bases respectively, with 11 bases between them. The CDR3 has 15 residues. The CDR3 nucleotides read TGTGCCAGCAGCTTGGCCGGGGGGCGGACCGGGGAGCTGTTTTTT. Protein sequence: CASSLAGGRTGELFF.

The V and J genes are TRBV15 and TRBJ2-7, with a weak D call TRBD2 (6 bases). The CDR3 is made up of 15 amino acids. CDR1 and CDR2 (germline): LNHNV, YYDKDF (reference sequence). Between the trimmed V and J ends, which lost 6 bases and 2 bases, there was a span of 17 bases. The CDR3, as DNA: TGTGCCACCAGTCGTTGGGGGGAGATCCCCTACGAGCAGTACTTC. Its translation is CATSRWGEIPYEQYF.

This chain connects TRBV28 to TRBJ2-7, with 7 bases identical to TRBD1. Losses at the gene ends were 8 bases for V and 2 bases for J; bases not matched to a gene: 6. This CDR3 region has 13 residues. Germline V lookup: CDR1 MDHEN, CDR2 SYDVKM. The CDR3 coding sequence is TGTGCCAGCCAAGAGGGGGCGGCCTACGAGCAGTACTTC. Translating it yields CASQEGAAYEQYF.

V gene TRBV6-1 combines with J gene TRBJ2-7, with 10 bases matching TRBD1. Germline-derived CDR1 and CDR2 are MNHNS and SASEGT. This CDR3 has 14 residues. V lost 7 bases, J lost 1 base, and 4 bases stayed unmatched. The CDR3 DNA is TGTGCCAGCAATTTGGGACAGGGGTCCTACGAGCAGTACTTC. Translating it yields CASNLGQGSYEQYF.

J is TRBJ2-7 and V is TRBV6-1; 7 bases are a match to TRBD2. V lost 7 bases and J lost 3; bases outside the gene matches: 6. The germline V gene encodes CDR1 MNHNS and CDR2 SASEGT. CDR3 length: 13 residues. The CDR3 DNA reads TGTGCCAGCATTGAGCGGGGATTCTACGAGCAGTACTTC. Amino acid sequence: CASIERGFYEQYF.

The J gene is TRBJ1-3, the V gene TRBV6-6; 7 nucleotides align to TRBD1. J was trimmed by 0 bases and V by 5 bases; bases with no gene match: 4. Germline V lookup: CDR1 MNHNY, CDR2 SVGAGI (reference sequence). This CDR3 has 15 residues. CDR3 in DNA: TGTGCCAGCAGTGCGACAGGGAGCTCTGGAAACACCATATATTTT. The encoded protein is CASSATGSSGNTIYF.

The chain carries TRBV19 and TRBJ2-7, with 10 nucleotides matching TRBD1. The CDR3 consists of 14 residues. Germline CDR1 and CDR2: LNHDA and SQIVND (reference sequence). V lost 7 bases and J lost 3; bases outside the gene matches: 6. CDR3 in amino acids: CASNVGQGIYEQYF. The CDR3 nucleotides read TGTGCCAGTAACGTGGGACAGGGGATCTACGAGCAGTACTTC.

The gene calls are TRBV29-1 and TRBJ1-4; no clear D gene. CDR1 and CDR2 from the germline V gene are SQVTM and ANQGSEA. CDR3 size: 13 residues. Trimming shortened V by 4 bases and J by 5 bases, and 11 bases separated the two germline ends. The CDR3: CSVVSAYNEKLFF. The CDR3 bases are TGCAGCGTTGTGTCAGCCTACAATGAAAAACTGTTTTTT.

This chain's CDR3 is CASSVDSGELFF. CDR3 in DNA: TGTGCCAGCAGTGTTGACAGCGGGGAGCTGTTTTTT. This chain links TRBV2 with TRBJ2-2, with D possibly matching TRBD1 (5 bases). The V end was cut by 4 bases, the J end by 7 bases, with 7 bases between. The CDR3 consists of 12 residues. In germline, CDR1 is SNHLY, CDR2 FYNNEI.

The genes are TRBV19 and TRBJ1-4, with unresolved D. The V gene's germline CDR1 is LNHDA and CDR2 SQIVND (reference sequence). V lost 3 bases, J lost 7 bases, and 15 bases lay in between. The CDR3 extends over 15 amino acids. The CDR3 region is CASSIGTALGEKLFF. The CDR3 DNA reads as TGTGCCAGTAGTATCGGCACCGCCCTCGGTGAAAAACTGTTTTTT. The variable domain in full, completed from reference TRBV19 and TRBJ1-4, reads DGGITQSPKYLFRKEGQNVTLSCEQNLNHDAMYWYRQDPGQGLRLIYYSQIVNDFQKGDIAEGYSVSREKKESFPLTVTSAQKNPTAFYLCASSIGTALGEKLFFGSGTQLSVL.

Concerning this clone itself: One end of the junction is discordant with germline, which a read error may explain. The chain couples TRBV7-7 to TRBJ2-5; D is possibly TRBD1 or TRBD2 (6 bases each). The CDR3 loop spans 15 amino acids. The germline gives CDR1 SSHAT, CDR2 FNYEAQ (reference sequence). CDR3 sequence (DNA): TGTGCTAGCAGCTTGGAGGGGCTAGAGGGGGGGACCCAGTACTTC. It translates to CASSLEGLEGGTQYF. The variable domain in full, completed from reference TRBV7-7 and TRBJ2-5, reads GAGVSQSPRYKVTKRGQDVTLRCDPISSHATLYWYQQALGQGPEFLTYFNYEAQPDKSGLPSDRFSAERPEGSISTLTIQRTEQRDSAMYRCASSLEGLEGGTQYFGPGTRLLVL.

The V gene is TRBV5-1, the J gene TRBJ1-4; 9 nucleotides align to TRBD1. After removal of 5 bases from V and 6 bases from J, the junction contained 8 bases not matched to a gene. The CDR3 spans 15 residues. Germline assignment: CDR1 SGHRS and CDR2 YFSETQ. The CDR3 DNA reads as TGCGCCAGCAGGTGGGGCTGGACAGGGGATGAAAAACTGTTTTTT. Translation gives CASRWGWTGDEKLFF.

This chain joins TRBV5-4 and TRBJ2-7; 9 nucleotides line up with TRBD1. CDR1 and CDR2 from the germline V gene are SGHNT and YYREEE (reference sequence). The CDR3 runs 15 residues. The junction had 5 bases not matched to a gene; V was cut back by 4 bases and J by 0 bases. The CDR3 nucleotides are TGTGCCAGCAGCGTAGGGACAGGGCCCTCCTACGAGCAGTACTTC. It specifies CASSVGTGPSYEQYF.

The chain links TRBV30 to TRBJ2-7; D is tentatively TRBD1 or TRBD2 (5 bases each). This CDR3 is built from 15 residues. Germline-derived CDR1 and CDR2 are GTSNPN and SVGIG (reference sequence). V dropped 3 bases and J dropped 2 bases, with 17 bases sitting between them. CDR3 sequence reads: CAWRWGQPGAYEQYF. In DNA form, the CDR3 reads TGTGCCTGGAGATGGGGCCAACCCGGGGCCTACGAGCAGTACTTC.

Comments on this clone: This sample includes further DNA sequences coding for the same CDR3. The rearrangement links TRBV5-1 to TRBJ1-3, with D tentatively TRBD1 (5 bases). The CDR3 consists of 14 residues. Trimming removed 4 bases at V and 4 bases at J, with 12 bases between. The germline V gene encodes CDR1 SGHRS and CDR2 YFSETQ. The CDR3 here is CASSAGGSGNTIYF. The CDR3 coding sequence is TGCGCCAGCAGCGCCGGGGGGTCCGGAAACACCATATATTTT. Complete variable domain (other parts from reference TRBV5-1 and TRBJ1-3): KAGVTQTPRYLIKTRGQQVTLSCSPISGHRSVSWYQQTPGQGLQFLFEYFSETQRNKGNFPGRFSGRQFSNSRSEMNVSTLELGDSALYLCASSAGGSGNTIYFGEGSWLTVV.

The chain uses TRBV28 and TRBJ1-2; 7 bases are a match to TRBD1. The J segment lost 1 base and the V segment lost 6 bases, leaving 8 bases of the junction unmatched. The germline V gene encodes CDR1 MDHEN and CDR2 SYDVKM. This CDR3 is built from 15 residues. DNA of the CDR3: TGTGCCAGCAGCTTAGCATCAGGGGGTAACTATGGCTACACCTTC. This gives the protein CASSLASGGNYGYTF.

This chain links TRBV2 with TRBJ1-1; 7 bases match TRBD1. The CDR3 totals 13 residues. The ends lost 4 bases at V and 4 bases at J; junction bases unmatched: 3. The germline V gene encodes CDR1 SNHLY and CDR2 FYNNEI. DNA for the CDR3: TGTGCCAGCAGTGTAGGGGGCTCCACTGAAGCTTTCTTT. It specifies CASSVGGSTEAFF.